This passage covers 31 T cell receptor beta chains from one sample sequenced in a study of regulatory T cells in long-lasting Graves disease. With iRepertoire HTBI primers and Arm-PCR of CDR3 regions, TCR beta libraries were built. TCRdb independently ran MiXCR on the multiplex PCR reads; one entry per CDR3 protein. The sample shows around 450,000 distinct CDR3 sequences, roughly 21% of them seen only once. Time point here: persistent/refractory GD, antithyroid drugs over 5 years with positive TRAb. With RNA extracted from PBMCs as input, the TCR library was made. The material sequenced was peripheral blood mononuclear cells (PBMCs), taken when the disease was refractory, from a patient treated with antithyroid drugs. The receptor set was obtained from a female donor with Graves disease.

This clonotype has a handful of counts. The genes are TRBV7-2 and TRBJ2-7; D possibly uses TRBD1 or TRBD2 (5 bases each). Germline-derived CDR1 and CDR2 are SGHTA and FQGNSA. The CDR3 contains 13 residues. The germline V and J ends were trimmed by 5 bases and 7 bases, with 15 bases remaining between them. The CDR3 DNA reads as TGTGCCAGCAGCCCCGGGGCCCCAGAGGAGCAGTACTTC. It translates to CASSPGAPEEQYF.

This clonotype was seen more than once but under ten times. The chain joins TRBV11-2 to TRBJ2-5, with 14 bases lining up with TRBD2. The end of the DNA aligns better with TRBJ2-1, so the J call may be wrong. There are 15 residues in the CDR3. Germline values: CDR1 SGHAT, CDR2 FQNNGV. The CDR3 loop reads CASSRLAGGPHEQFF. For the CDR3, the DNA is TGTGCCAGCAGCCGACTAGCGGGGGGGCCTCATGAGCAGTTCTTC.

This clonotype appeared a few times. Relative to the germline gene, one junction end is altered; a read error may explain this. The chain couples TRBV14 to TRBJ2-7; D perhaps matches TRBD2 (5 bases). CDR3 length: 13 amino acids. Germline V lookup: CDR1 SGHDN, CDR2 FVKESK. Written as DNA, the CDR3 is TGTGCCAGCAGCCAATCGTATGCGGGCGAGCAGTACTTT. It is translated as CASSQSYAGEQYF.

The table lists this clonotype with a count of one. A much more abundant neighbour one base away suggests this may be a read error. This chain connects TRBV30 to TRBJ1-5; D is undetermined. In germline, CDR1 is GTSNPN, CDR2 SVGIG (reference sequence). This CDR3 is 13 amino acids long. V lost 2 bases and J lost 2, with 7 bases in between. CDR3 protein: CAWSREGNQPQHF. Here the CDR3 DNA reads TGTGCCTGGAGTAGAGAGGGCAATCAGCCCCAGCATTTT. Complete variable domain (other parts from reference TRBV30 and TRBJ1-5): SQTIHQWPATLVQPVGSPLSLECTVEGTSNPNLYWYRQAAGRGLQLLFYSVGIGQISSEVPQNLSASRPQDRQFILSSKKLLLSDSGFYLCAWSREGNQPQHFGDGTRLSIL.

This clonotype was recorded many times. The chain has TRBV2 and TRBJ2-5; 12 bases fit TRBD2. The CDR3 is made up of 15 amino acids. Germline V CDR1 and CDR2: SNHLY, FYNNEI. The junction had 1 base not matched to a gene; V was cut back by 0 bases and J by 5 bases. CDR3 DNA: TGTGCCAGCAGTGAAGCGGGGACTAGCGGGGAGACCCAGTACTTC. Protein sequence: CASSEAGTSGETQYF.

V gene TRBV12-3 or TRBV12-4 combines with J gene TRBJ1-5; 7 bases map to TRBD1. The CDR3 has 14 residues. With V trimmed by 5 bases and J by 1 base, 2 bases remained unmatched. The CDR3 DNA reads as TGTGCCAGCAGTGAGGACAGGAGCAATCAGCCCCAGCATTTT. Translation: CASSEDRSNQPQHF.

About this clonotype itself: A much bigger clone sits one base away, suggesting this may be a read error. The chain joins TRBV20-1 to TRBJ1-5, with a possible D match to TRBD1 (5 bases). Germline lookup yields CDR1 DFQATT and CDR2 SNEGSKA (reference sequence). V was cut by 5 bases and J by 6 bases, with 17 bases left in between. The CDR3 spans 14 residues. The CDR3 DNA is TGCAGTGCTGAAGGGACCTTAACACCTCAGCCCCAGCATTTT. It encodes CSAEGTLTPQPQHF.

This clonotype showed up many times. This sequence joins TRBV12-3 or TRBV12-4 and TRBJ1-1; maybe TRBD1 (5 bases). The V and J ends lost 5 bases and 1 base respectively, with 11 bases between them. The CDR3 totals 14 residues. The CDR3 here is CASSPGLGNTEAFF. The CDR3 region has the DNA TGTGCCAGCAGTCCGGGACTGGGGAACACTGAAGCTTTCTTT.

J is TRBJ1-1 and V is TRBV28, with D maybe TRBD1 (6 bases). Germline lookup yields CDR1 MDHEN and CDR2 SYDVKM. The CDR3 totals 15 residues. The V gene lost 6 bases and the J gene lost 6 bases, with 20 bases spanning the gap. The CDR3 region has the DNA TGTGCCAGCAGAGACTACCGACAGGAAGGAGCTGAAGCTTTCTTT. It encodes CASRDYRQEGAEAFF.

Concerning this clonotype: One end of the junction varies from germline; a read error may be responsible. This chain connects TRBV2 to TRBJ1-1; no firm D call. The CDR3 is made up of 14 amino acids. Germline CDR1 SNHLY, CDR2 FYNNEI. The DNA for the CDR3 is TGCGCCAGCAGCCCGCCCAAGGGTATTACTCAAGCTTTCTTT. It yields the protein CASSPPKGITQAFF.

This clonotype was detected many times. The DNA of the CDR3 is TGTGCCAGCAGTTTCTCTGATTCCAACTATGGCTACACCTTC. Protein: CASSFSDSNYGYTF. The J gene is TRBJ1-2, the V gene TRBV27; D is unresolved. V was pared by 3 bases and J by 2 bases, with 10 bases between. In germline, CDR1 is MNHEY, CDR2 SMNVEV (reference sequence). The CDR3 totals 14 residues.

This clonotype came up a few times. The gene calls are TRBV10-3 and TRBJ1-2; D gene uncertain. V was cut by 0 bases and J by 8 bases, with 10 bases left in between. The CDR3 loop spans 13 amino acids. Germline CDR1 ENHRY, CDR2 SYGVKD. The CDR3 region is CAISESEFGGYTF. Written as DNA, the CDR3 is TGTGCCATCAGTGAGTCGGAGTTTGGAGGCTACACCTTC.

This sequence joins TRBV19 and TRBJ2-2; 7 nucleotides agree with TRBD2. This CDR3 spans 17 amino acids. The V segment lost 5 bases and the J segment 1 base; nucleotides outside the gene matches: 10. Germline V gives CDR1 LNHDA, CDR2 SQIVND (reference sequence). The CDR3 loop reads CASSVGLAAVNTGELFF. CDR3 in DNA: TGTGCCAGTAGTGTGGGGCTAGCGGCCGTGAACACCGGGGAGCTGTTTTTT. Variable domain in full (rest from reference TRBV19 and TRBJ2-2): DGGITQSPKYLFRKEGQNVTLSCEQNLNHDAMYWYRQDPGQGLRLIYYSQIVNDFQKGDIAEGYSVSREKKESFPLTVTSAQKNPTAFYLCASSVGLAAVNTGELFFGEGSRLTVL.

The rearrangement joins TRBV3-1 to TRBJ2-7; D ambiguous. CDR1 and CDR2 from the germline V gene are LGHDT and YNNKEL (reference sequence). The length of the CDR3 is 14 residues. Trimming left V 0 bases short and J 2 bases short, with 8 bases between. The CDR3 spells CASSQEGITYEQYF. CDR3 in DNA: TGTGCCAGCAGCCAAGAGGGAATCACCTACGAGCAGTACTTC.

At least ten counts were recorded for this clonotype. Here the CDR3 reads CASLGGLQETQYF. In DNA, the CDR3 is TGTGCCAGCCTAGGGGGGCTCCAAGAGACCCAGTACTTC. V usage is TRBV6-1 and J usage is TRBJ2-5; the D gene could be TRBD1 or TRBD2 (6 bases each). The germline gives CDR1 MNHNS, CDR2 SASEGT. The CDR3 length is 13 residues. Trimming took 8 bases from V and 1 from J, leaving 11 bases between them.

This clonotype was seen more than once but under ten times. The chain combines TRBV7-2 with TRBJ2-5; D remains unclear. The CDR3 totals 15 residues. V lost 5 bases and J lost 5, with 18 bases in between. Germline V gene lookup returns CDR1 SGHTA and CDR2 FQGNSA. CDR3 coding DNA: TGTGCCAGCAGCCCCGAGAGGTACTCAGAGGAGACCCAGTACTTC. It encodes CASSPERYSEETQYF.

The V call is TRBV6-1, the J call TRBJ2-3, with TRBD2 identical over 7 bases. From germline, CDR1 is MNHNS and CDR2 SASEGT. The CDR3 runs 16 residues. CDR3 bases: TGTGCTACCAGCGGGGCCTCTTCTGTCCGCACAGATACGCAGTATTTT. It specifies CATSGASSVRTDTQYF.

This clonotype was picked up many times. The rearrangement links TRBV28 to TRBJ1-5; possible D gene TRBD1, 6 bases. The germline CDR1 and CDR2 sequences are MDHEN and SYDVKM. The CDR3 is made up of 16 amino acids. Trimming removed 1 base at V and 1 base at J, with 11 bases between. The DNA of the CDR3 is TGTGCCAGCAGTTTATTTGGCAGGGGAAGCAATCAGCCCCAGCATTTT. Translating gives CASSLFGRGSNQPQHF.

The chain recombines TRBV27 with TRBJ2-7; 8 bases align to TRBD1. The CDR3 spans 13 residues. The germline CDR1 and CDR2 sequences are MNHEY and SMNVEV (reference sequence). J lost 6 bases, V lost 4 bases, and 5 bases had no gene match. The CDR3 region has the DNA TGTGCCAGCAGTTCCTCGGACAGGGCCGAGCAGTACTTC. Amino acids: CASSSSDRAEQYF.

This clonotype was counted between two and nine times. An end of the junction does not agree with germline; a read error may underlie this. J is TRBJ1-1 and V is TRBV11-1, with 8 positions matching TRBD1. Germline V gene lookup returns CDR1 SGHAT and CDR2 FQDESV (reference sequence). CDR3 length equals 13 residues. The CDR3: CASSHPGGGQANF. CDR3 in DNA: TGTGCCAGCAGCCACCCCGGTGGGGGACAGGCTAACTTT.

The chain's CDR3 is CASSPPGRDEQFF. CDR3 DNA: TGTGCCAGCAGTCCCCCCGGACGAGATGAGCAGTTCTTC. The chain combines TRBV12-3 or TRBV12-4 with TRBJ2-1; D is ambiguous. This CDR3 has 13 amino acids. V dropped 5 bases and J dropped 8 bases, with 13 bases sitting between them.

The chain is built from TRBV4-2 and TRBJ2-7; D possibly corresponds to TRBD2 (6 bases). The CDR3 is made up of 14 amino acids. Deletions cut 8 bases from V and 4 bases from J, with 18 bases between. CDR1 and CDR2 (germline): LGHNA, YNFKEQ. The CDR3: CASGSGTAIYEQYF. The CDR3 nucleotides are TGTGCCAGCGGATCCGGGACTGCAATTTACGAGCAGTACTTC.

The rearrangement joins TRBV28 to TRBJ2-2, with unresolved D. Germline CDR1 is MDHEN and CDR2 is SYDVKM. Trimming removed 6 bases from V and 4 bases from J, with 12 bases in between. The CDR3 is 14 residues long. CDR3 bases: TGTGCCAGCAGCCGTAGACAAGTCACCGGGGAGCTGTTTTTT. This codes for CASSRRQVTGELFF.

This CDR3 reads CASNQGGQMEYGYTF. CDR3 in DNA: TGTGCCAGCAATCAGGGGGGACAGATGGAGTATGGCTACACCTTC. The chain employs TRBV6-1 and TRBJ1-2; the match to TRBD1 covers 7 bases. Germline CDR1 MNHNS, CDR2 SASEGT. The CDR3 contains 15 residues. V lost 7 bases, J lost 5 bases, and 13 bases stayed unmatched.

There are a few counts of this clonotype. The CDR3 DNA reads as TGTGCCAGCAGCTTGGGACTGGAGAGTAATTCACCCCTCCACTTT. Its translation: CASSLGLESNSPLHF. The chain has TRBV5-5 and TRBJ1-6; D ambiguous. V was shortened by 0 bases and J by 6 bases, with 10 bases between the two germline ends. This CDR3 spans 15 amino acids. The V gene's germline CDR1 is SGHKS and CDR2 YYEKEE (reference sequence).

In this sample, this clonotype turned up a few times. With a much larger clone just one base away, this may be a read error. This rearrangement joins TRBV30 to TRBJ2-7, with D perhaps assigned TRBD1 or TRBD2 (5 bases each). Germline-derived CDR1 and CDR2 are GTSNPN and SVGIG (reference sequence). This CDR3 is built from 12 residues. The V gene lost 1 base and the J gene lost 2 bases, with 6 bases spanning the gap. CDR3 bases: TGTGCCTGGAGTGCGGGACCCTACGAGCAGTACTTC. This translates into CAWSAGPYEQYF. Combining the CDR3 with reference TRBV30 and TRBJ2-7 gives the whole variable domain SQTIHQWPATLVQPVGSPLSLECTVEGTSNPNLYWYRQAAGRGLQLLFYSVGIGQISSEVPQNLSASRPQDRQFILSSKKLLLSDSGFYLCAWSAGPYEQYFGPGTRLTVT.

This clonotype was found a few times. This chain connects TRBV20-1 to TRBJ2-5; 9 nucleotides align to TRBD1. The CDR3 spans 14 residues. Trimming cost V 0 bases and J 3 bases; bases outside gene matches: 2. Germline loops: CDR1 DFQATT, CDR2 SNEGSKA (reference sequence). The DNA for the CDR3 is TGCAGTGCTAGAGACCGACAGGGGGAAGAGACCCAGTACTTC. Translated, it gives CSARDRQGEETQYF.

This clonotype was observed a few times. The V and J genes are TRBV7-2 and TRBJ1-3, with a weak D call TRBD1 (5 bases). CDR3 length: 15 residues. The V end was cut by 1 base, the J end by 3 bases, with 10 bases between. CDR1 is SGHTA, CDR2 FQGNSA, per germline. The CDR3 nucleotides are TGTGCCAGCAGCTTAGGGGGCAGCTTTGGAAACACCATATATTTT. It encodes CASSLGGSFGNTIYF.

This clonotype was picked up many times. This chain links TRBV2 with TRBJ2-5; D may be TRBD2 (6 bases). Germline CDR1 is SNHLY and CDR2 is FYNNEI. V was clipped by 6 bases and J by 4 bases, with 12 bases between them. This CDR3 has 13 residues. This CDR3 reads CASSRGWGETQYF. The CDR3, as DNA: TGTGCCAGCAGCCGGGGGTGGGGAGAGACCCAGTACTTC.

This clonotype was counted between two and nine times. Possible read error: a much larger clone is one base away. As DNA, the CDR3 is TGCAGCGTTGAAAGACGGGGTTTGCACACTGAAGCTTTCTTT. Amino acid sequence: CSVERRGLHTEAFF. The chain links TRBV29-1 to TRBJ1-1; no reliable D call. Germline V lookup: CDR1 SQVTM, CDR2 ANQGSEA. The CDR3 has 14 amino acids. Deletions cut 2 bases from V and 3 bases from J, with 13 bases between.

The table lists this clonotype with many counts. The chain combines TRBV28 with TRBJ1-3; no clear D gene. The CDR3 is 14 amino acids. The V end was cut by 3 bases, the J end by 2 bases, with 8 bases between. The germline V gene has CDR1 MDHEN and CDR2 SYDVKM. This CDR3 is CASSFRGPGNTIYF. The CDR3 DNA reads as TGTGCCAGCAGTTTTAGAGGGCCTGGAAACACCATATATTTT.